The TCR beta chain described here comes from a study of monozygotic twins with inflammatory bowel disease. The germline V gene has CDR1 SGHAT and CDR2 FQNNGV. The CDR3 loop spans 12 amino acids. TCRdb reprocessed the 5' RACE reads, keeping one entry per CDR3 protein, no DNA. This table lists around 230,000 distinct CDR3 sequences. The sequence was collected from a human donor with ulcerative colitis or Crohn's disease, or a healthy co-twin of an affected twin (not recorded which). Input material: blood. The chain recombines TRBV11-2 with TRBJ2-3; TCRdb indicates TRBD2, and absent DNA this call remains unverified. CDR3: CASSERVGTQYF. The complete variable domain, with remaining parts taken from reference TRBV11-2 and TRBJ2-3, reads EAGVAQSPRYKIIEKRQSVAFWCNPISGHATLYWYQQILGQGPKLLIQFQNNGVVDDSQLPKDRFSAERLKGVDSTLKIQPAKLEDSAVYLCASSERVGTQYFGPGTRLTVL.